This record covers a single T cell receptor beta chain. Its antigen remains unidentified. This record comes from a study of beta chain features in type 1 diabetes. Overall study findings and caveats: Small HLA sub-analyses could not settle whether HLA shapes TCRB rearrangement.

Since all of the isolated RNA was reverse transcribed, expressed TCRB transcripts were what got sequenced. Sequencing used immunoSEQ multiplex PCR; TCRdb keeps in-frame clones, though not all of them. The sample has approximately 110,000 clones, roughly 40% seen once. In all sorted populations, purity surpassed 98%. Germline CDR1 is SEHNR and CDR2 is FQNEAQ (reference sequence). CDR3 length: 15 residues. The V gene lost 5 bases and the J gene lost 5 bases, with 16 bases spanning the gap. Sequenced material: stem cell memory CD4+ T cells from blood. This clonotype was obtained from a young woman in good health. The V gene is TRBV7-9, the J gene TRBJ2-1; perhaps TRBD2 as D (6 bases). CDR3 residues: CASSPRLGLNNEQFF. CDR3 bases: TGTGCCAGCAGCCCCAGACTAGGACTAAACAATGAGCAGTTCTTC.